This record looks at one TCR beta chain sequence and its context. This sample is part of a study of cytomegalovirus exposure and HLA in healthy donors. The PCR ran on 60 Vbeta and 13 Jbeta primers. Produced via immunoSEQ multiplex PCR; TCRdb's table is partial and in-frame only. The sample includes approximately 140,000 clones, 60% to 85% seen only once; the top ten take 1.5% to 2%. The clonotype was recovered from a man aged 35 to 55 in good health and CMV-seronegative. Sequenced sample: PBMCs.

The DNA of the CDR3 is TGTGCCACCAGCAGATTAGACACGGCCTACGAGCAGTACTTC. It translates to CATSRLDTAYEQYF. The rearrangement joins TRBV15 to TRBJ2-7; D not resolved. The CDR3 spans 14 residues. CDR1 and CDR2 (germline): LNHNV, YYDKDF (reference sequence). Trimming stripped 2 bases from V and 2 bases from J, with 10 bases between.